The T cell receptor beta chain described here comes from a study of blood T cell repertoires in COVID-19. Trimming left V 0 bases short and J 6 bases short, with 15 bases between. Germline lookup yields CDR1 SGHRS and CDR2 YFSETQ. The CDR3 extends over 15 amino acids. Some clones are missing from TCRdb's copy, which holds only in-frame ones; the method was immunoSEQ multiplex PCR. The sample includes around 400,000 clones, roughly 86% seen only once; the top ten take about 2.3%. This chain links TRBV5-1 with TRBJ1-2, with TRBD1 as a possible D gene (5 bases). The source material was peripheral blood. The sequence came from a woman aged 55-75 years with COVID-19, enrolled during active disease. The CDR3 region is CASSLVFGRDDGYTF. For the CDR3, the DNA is TGCGCCAGCAGCTTGGTGTTTGGCAGGGATGATGGCTACACCTTC.